Below, 13 T cell receptor beta chains from the same sample are listed, as sequenced in a study of blood T cell repertoires in COVID-19. Repertoires were generated with immunoSEQ multiplex PCR, while TCRdb's copy carries only in-frame clones and drops some. Among fewer than 50,000 clones listed, around 78% were seen once. Sequenced sample: peripheral blood. The receptors here all came from a human donor in a cohort sampled during active COVID-19.

The rearrangement links TRBV6-2 or TRBV6-3 to TRBJ2-7; possibly TRBD1 for D (6 bases). The CDR3 runs 16 residues. Germline V gene lookup returns CDR1 MNHEY and CDR2 SVGEGT. Trimming cost V 0 bases and J 4 bases, with 16 bases left between them. CDR3 bases: TGTGCCAGCAGTTACTCGAGTGTACAGGGAGATTACGAGCAGTACTTC. Its protein product is CASSYSSVQGDYEQYF.

The CDR3 sequence is CASSSGLASDTQYF. The CDR3 region has the DNA TGTGCCAGCAGCTCGGGACTAGCATCAGATACGCAGTATTTT. V and J are TRBV11-3 and TRBJ2-3, with TRBD2 identical over 9 bases. The junction had 3 bases not matched to a gene; V was cut back by 4 bases and J by 4 bases. The CDR3 spans 14 residues. Germline-derived CDR1 and CDR2 are SGHNT and YENEEA.

This chain uses TRBV3-1 (or the pseudogene TRBV3-2) with TRBJ1-2; possible D gene TRBD1, 5 bases. V dropped 0 bases and J dropped 4 bases, with 15 bases sitting between them. In germline, CDR1 is LGHDT, CDR2 YNNKEL (reference sequence). This CDR3 contains 16 residues. For the CDR3, the DNA is TGTGCCAGCAGCCAAGATCCAACGGATAGGGGCTATGGCTACACCTTC. Amino acid sequence: CASSQDPTDRGYGYTF.

This clone was counted a single time. The rearrangement uses TRBV5-1 and TRBJ2-1; a weak D match, TRBD1 (5 bases). The V end was cut by 0 bases, the J end by 6 bases, with 13 bases between. Per germline, CDR1 SGHRS and CDR2 YFSETQ. CDR3 length: 15 residues. As DNA, the CDR3 is TGCGCCAGCAGCTTGGTGGGGCAGGGCGGCAATGAGCAGTTCTTC. Translating gives CASSLVGQGGNEQFF.

V is TRBV4-1 and J is TRBJ1-2; D uncertain. The CDR3 is 14 amino acids. From germline, CDR1 is MGHRA and CDR2 YSYEKL. V gave up 1 base and J gave up 0 bases, with 6 bases separating them. The chain's CDR3 is CASSQVLSNYGYTF. For the CDR3, the DNA is TGCGCCAGCAGCCAAGTCCTATCTAACTATGGCTACACCTTC.

The J gene is TRBJ2-7, the V gene TRBV21-1; TRBD2, as called in the table, went unchecked against the DNA. TRBV21-1 has pseudogene status. The CDR3 has 17 amino acids. DNA for the CDR3: TGTGCCAGCAGCAAAGGTCGAGGAGATCCTAGCTCCTACGAGCAGTACTTC. Residues: CASSKGRGDPSSYEQYF.

The DNA of the CDR3 is TGTGCCAGCAGCCAAGATCCCTGGGGCCCCTACGAGCAGTACTTC. This codes for CASSQDPWGPYEQYF. The chain employs TRBV3-1 (or the pseudogene TRBV3-2) and TRBJ2-7; a weak D match, TRBD1 (5 bases). The CDR3 has 15 amino acids. The V end lost 0 bases, the J end lost 2 bases, and 11 bases lay between the germline ends. Germline assignment: CDR1 LGHDT and CDR2 YNNKEL (reference sequence).

The CDR3 region has the DNA TGTGCCAGCAGCTTAAACAGGGACTACGAGCAGTACTTC. Translated, it gives CASSLNRDYEQYF. The chain employs TRBV11-3 and TRBJ2-7; D might be TRBD1 (6 bases). The germline V gene encodes CDR1 SGHNT and CDR2 YENEEA. Trimming removed 2 bases from V and 3 bases from J, with 8 bases in between. The CDR3 has 13 amino acids.

This clone was recorded a few times. The V gene is TRBV4-3, the J gene TRBJ2-7; D not certain. The CDR3 spans 14 residues. Trimming cost V 0 bases and J 6 bases, with 12 bases left between them. Germline V gene sequence: CDR1 LGHNA, CDR2 YSLEER. CDR3 protein: CASSQDLQQTEQYF. CDR3 DNA: TGCGCCAGCAGCCAAGATTTGCAACAAACCGAGCAGTACTTC.

The rearrangement joins TRBV6-2 or TRBV6-3 to TRBJ1-5, with TRBD1 identical over 8 bases. Germline V lookup: CDR1 MNHEY, CDR2 SVGEGT. CDR3 length equals 16 residues. J was trimmed by 2 bases and V by 6 bases; bases with no gene match: 9. DNA of the CDR3: TGTGCCAGCAGCCCTCAGGGGGCGCGAGGCAATCAGCCCCAGCATTTT. Its translation is CASSPQGARGNQPQHF.

CDR3 sequence (DNA): TGTGCCAGCAGCCAAGAACTCCAGGGGATGGAAGCTTTCTTT. Translated: CASSQELQGMEAFF. The J gene is TRBJ1-1, the V gene TRBV3-1 (or the pseudogene TRBV3-2); D might be TRBD1 (6 bases). The CDR3 loop spans 14 amino acids. Germline V gene data show CDR1 as LGHDT and CDR2 as YNNKEL (reference sequence). Trimming pared 0 bases from V and 8 bases from J, leaving 13 bases between.

The chain employs TRBV4-3 and TRBJ2-1; weak D call: TRBD2 (6 bases). Germline CDR1 LGHNA, CDR2 YSLEER. Trimming took 4 bases from V and 5 from J, leaving 12 bases between them. This CDR3 has 14 residues. CDR3 residues: CASSRALANNEQFF. For the CDR3, the DNA is TGCGCCAGCAGCCGGGCACTAGCCAACAATGAGCAGTTCTTC.

This chain connects TRBV5-5 to TRBJ1-2; 9 bases fit TRBD1. The CDR3 runs 13 residues. Germline V gives CDR1 SGHKS, CDR2 YYEKEE (reference sequence). V lost 4 bases, J lost 8 bases, and 6 bases stayed unmatched. The CDR3 region is CASSLDRGGGYTF. The DNA of the CDR3 is TGTGCCAGCAGCCTGGACAGGGGCGGAGGCTACACCTTC. The variable domain in full, completed from reference TRBV5-5 and TRBJ1-2, reads DAGVTQSPTHLIKTRGQQVTLRCSPISGHKSVSWYQQVLGQGPQFIFQYYEKEERGRGNFPDRFSARQFPNYSSELNVNALLLGDSALYLCASSLDRGGGYTFGSGTRLTVV.